A selection of T cell receptor beta chains follows, all from one sample in a study of somatic mutations in cytotoxic T cells in rheumatoid arthritis. Using immunoSEQ multiplex PCR, the repertoire was profiled, and TCRdb retains in-frame clones only, with some absent. The sample consists of some 14,000 clones, approximately 77% of them appearing once. Sequencing used CD8+ T cells sorted from blood. These receptors all come from an adult with rheumatoid arthritis. The CDR3 runs from the conserved cysteine through the conserved F or W. D genes are given only for firm matches. Not every row has a clone size; where given, it reads once, few, many or a size class.

TRBV6-1	TRBD2	TRBJ2-1	.	CASSEGGLAGTYNEQFF	TGTGCCAGCAGTGAAGGGGGACTAGCGGGGACCTACAATGAGCAGTTCTTC
TRBV28	.	TRBJ1-1	.	CASSLQDLNTEAFF	TGTGCCAGCAGTTTACAGGACCTAAACACTGAAGCTTTCTTT
TRBV6-1	.	TRBJ1-5	.	CASGSGQPQHF	TGTGCCAGTGGGTCGGGTCAGCCCCAGCATTTT
TRBV6-5	TRBD2	TRBJ2-5	.	CASSYSASGEETQYF	TGTGCCAGCAGTTACTCGGCTAGCGGGGAGGAGACCCAGTACTTC
TRBV7-9	TRBD2	TRBJ2-1	.	CASSPGGNEQFF	TGTGCCAGCAGCCCGGGGGGGAATGAGCAGTTCTTC
TRBV7-3	TRBD2	TRBJ2-7	.	CASSPGTRSYEQYF	TGTGCCAGCAGTCCCGGGACTAGGTCCTACGAGCAGTACTTC
TRBV4-3	TRBD1	TRBJ1-4	.	CASSRWTGSNEKLFF	TGCGCCAGCAGCCGATGGACAGGCTCTAATGAAAAACTGTTTTTT
TRBV7-3	.	TRBJ2-3	.	CASSQGASLGYSDTQYF	TGTGCCAGCAGCCAAGGGGCTTCCCTCGGGTATTCAGATACGCAGTATTTT
TRBV27	.	TRBJ1-2	.	CASSLYGGLDYGYTF	TGTGCCAGCAGTTTATATGGAGGGTTGGACTATGGCTACACCTTC
TRBV4-3	.	TRBJ1-1	.	CASSQDRSTEAFF	TGCGCCAGCAGCCAAGATAGGTCGACTGAAGCTTTCTTT
TRBV7-8	.	TRBJ1-6	.	CASSLDPPPEVVNSPLHF	TGTGCCAGCAGCTTAGATCCCCCCCCCGAGGTGGTCAATTCACCCCTCCACTTT
TRBV6-1	.	TRBJ1-1	.	CASRDPDLGGTEAFF	TGTGCCAGCAGGGACCCGGACCTTGGAGGGACTGAAGCTTTCTTT
TRBV7-9	TRBD1	TRBJ1-2	.	CASSLSGTAYGYTF	TGTGCCAGCAGCTTATCGGGGACAGCCTATGGCTACACCTTC
TRBV18	.	TRBJ1-5	few	CASSLAADQPQHF	TGTGCCAGCTCACTTGCGGCAGATCAGCCCCAGCATTTT
TRBV9	.	TRBJ2-6	.	CASSPDRFYSGANVLTF	TGTGCCAGCAGCCCGGACCGATTCTACTCTGGGGCCAACGTCCTGACTTTC
TRBV9	.	TRBJ2-4	.	CASSVDDRTKNIQYF	TGTGCCAGCAGCGTAGATGACAGAACCAAAAACATTCAGTACTTC
TRBV10-3	.	TRBJ1-6	.	CAISEWLANSPLHF	TGTGCCATCAGTGAATGGTTAGCTAATTCACCCCTCCACTTT
TRBV7-6	.	TRBJ2-7	once	CASSLTASHEQYF	TGTGCCAGCAGCCTGACAGCCTCCCACGAGCAGTACTTC
TRBV6-1	.	TRBJ2-7	once	CASSVDWGNEQYF	TGTGCCAGCAGTGTTGATTGGGGGAACGAGCAGTACTTC
TRBV7-8	.	TRBJ2-7	few	CASSLGGRLYEQYF	TGTGCCAGCAGCTTAGGGGGCAGGCTATACGAGCAGTACTTC
TRBV19	TRBD1	TRBJ2-1	.	CASSIGVAGGDEQFF	TGTGCCAGTAGTATAGGGGTGGCAGGGGGCGATGAGCAGTTCTTC
TRBV9	.	TRBJ2-4	.	CASSVGGRENIQYF	TGTGCCAGCAGCGTGGGGGGACGGGAAAACATTCAGTACTTC
TRBV19	.	TRBJ1-1	medium-sized	CASSMMAQNTEAFF	TGTGCCAGTAGTATGATGGCCCAGAACACTGAAGCTTTCTTT
TRBV27	TRBD1	TRBJ2-1	.	CASSLGQGARNEQFF	TGTGCCAGCAGTTTAGGACAGGGGGCGCGAAATGAGCAGTTCTTC
TRBV27	TRBD1	TRBJ1-6	.	CASSLSGLGTGYHF	TGTGCCAGCAGTTTATCGGGCCTAGGGACAGGCTACCACTTT
TRBV4-3	TRBD1	TRBJ2-7	.	CASSQGGQGVYEQYF	TGCGCCAGCAGCCAAGGGGGACAGGGGGTGTACGAGCAGTACTTC
TRBV7-9	TRBD1	TRBJ2-2	few	CASSPPRQGVNTGELFF	TGTGCCAGCAGCCCTCCTCGACAGGGGGTAAACACCGGGGAGCTGTTTTTT
TRBV27	.	TRBJ1-1	.	CASSLYPGAEAFF	TGTGCCAGCAGTTTATACCCAGGGGCTGAAGCTTTCTTT
TRBV7-8	.	TRBJ2-1	.	CASSLRSNEQFF	TGTGCCAGCAGCTTAAGATCCAATGAGCAGTTCTTC
TRBV4-2	.	TRBJ1-5	.	CASSPKYGEGGWAF	TGTGCCAGCAGCCCGAAATATGGGGAAGGGGGGTGGGCGTTT
TRBV5-1	TRBD2	TRBJ2-5	.	CASNPSGEETQYF	TGCGCCAGCAACCCTAGCGGGGAAGAGACCCAGTACTTC
TRBV2	.	TRBJ2-1	.	CASIPTTYNEQFF	TGTGCCAGCATTCCGACTACCTACAATGAGCAGTTCTTC
TRBV7-9	.	TRBJ1-1	.	CASSLGQANTEAFF	TGTGCCAGCAGCTTAGGACAGGCGAACACTGAAGCTTTCTTT
TRBV4-1	.	TRBJ1-1	.	CASSQGFLVTEAFF	TGCGCCAGCAGCCAAGGATTTCTGGTCACTGAAGCTTTCTTT
TRBV2	.	TRBJ2-7	large	CASGDGSPLRDEQYF	TGTGCCAGCGGAGACGGGTCTCCCCTTCGCGACGAGCAGTACTTC
TRBV7-6	.	TRBJ2-7	.	CASSLTSLHEQYF	TGTGCCAGCAGTTTGACTAGTTTACACGAGCAGTACTTC
TRBV21-1	.	TRBJ1-1	once	CASSKRGGDTEAFF	TGTGCCAGCAGCAAAAGGGGGGGGGACACTGAAGCTTTCTTT
TRBV11-2	.	TRBJ1-4	.	CASRGFSGATNEKLFF	TGTGCCAGCAGGGGGTTTTCTGGGGCAACTAATGAAAAACTGTTTTTT
TRBV28	TRBD1	TRBJ2-5	.	CASSYSRGLETQYF	TGTGCCAGCAGTTATAGCAGGGGGCTTGAGACCCAGTACTTC
TRBV27	.	TRBJ1-1	medium-sized	CASSLSENTEAFF	TGTGCCAGCAGTTTGTCAGAGAACACTGAAGCTTTCTTT